The 7 T cell receptor beta chains presented below share a single source sample, sequenced in a study of T cells in Graves' hyperthyroidism and ophthalmopathy. TCR beta CDR3 region amplification was performed from RNA transcripts. TCR CDR3 underwent first-round RT-PCR with the HTBI primer set. One entry per CDR3 protein, called by TCRdb with MiXCR from the multiplex PCR reads. This table holds hundreds of thousands of distinct CDR3 sequences, around 13% found once. Sequencing was carried out using blood. These receptor sequences come from a woman younger than 30 with Graves' hyperthyroidism.

This clonotype was counted many times. This chain joins TRBV30 and TRBJ1-5; D gene unclear. The V end was cut by 0 bases, the J end by 4 bases, with 10 bases between. The CDR3 runs 14 residues. Per the germline V gene, CDR1 is GTSNPN and CDR2 is SVGIG (reference sequence). The DNA for the CDR3 is TGTGCCTGGAGTGTCGGTACGGCGAATCAGCCCCAGCATTTT. This encodes CAWSVGTANQPQHF.

This chain connects TRBV15 to TRBJ1-2, with 8 bases identical to TRBD1. V lost 4 bases to trimming and J lost 2 bases; unmatched junction nucleotides: 6. Germline CDR1 LNHNV, CDR2 YYDKDF (reference sequence). The CDR3 is 15 amino acids. The CDR3 loop reads CATSKSWTGNYGYTF. CDR3 nucleotides: TGTGCCACCAGCAAAAGCTGGACAGGGAACTATGGCTACACCTTC.

This clonotype was picked up many times. V usage is TRBV24-1 and J usage is TRBJ1-2, with TRBD1 identical over 7 bases. J was trimmed by 6 bases and V by 5 bases; bases with no gene match: 14. CDR3 length equals 16 residues. Germline V gives CDR1 KGHDR, CDR2 SFDVKD. The CDR3, as DNA: TGTGCCACCAGTGCCAATGGGCGGACAGGAACAAATGGCTACACCTTC. As protein: CATSANGRTGTNGYTF.

This sequence joins TRBV7-2 and TRBJ2-1, with a possible D match to TRBD2 (5 bases). V lost 5 bases and J lost 6, with 20 bases in between. CDR1 and CDR2 from the germline V gene are SGHTA and FQGNSA. CDR3 length: 16 amino acids. For the CDR3, the DNA is TGTGCCAGCAGCGGACGGACTCGCGCCGGTCGCAATGAGCAGTTCTTC. Translated, it gives CASSGRTRAGRNEQFF.

There are many counts of this clonotype. This chain joins TRBV7-2 and TRBJ2-5; a possible D gene is TRBD2 (5 bases). V lost 1 base to trimming and J lost 5 bases, with 8 bases between them. This CDR3 has 13 residues. Germline CDR1 SGHTA, CDR2 FQGNSA. Here the CDR3 reads CASSLGRDETQYF. In nucleotides, the CDR3 is TGTGCCAGCAGCTTAGGTCGGGATGAGACCCAGTACTTC.

This clonotype was seen repeatedly, ten times or more. The J gene is TRBJ2-7, the V gene TRBV24-1, with D perhaps TRBD1 or TRBD2 (5 bases each). Germline V lookup: CDR1 KGHDR, CDR2 SFDVKD. The CDR3 consists of 13 residues. With 4 bases removed from V and 3 bases from J, the gap between germline ends came to 9 bases. The CDR3 bases are TGTGCCACCAGTGAAGGGACCAACTACGAGCAGTACTTC. Protein sequence: CATSEGTNYEQYF.

This clonotype was counted many times. This sequence joins TRBV2 and TRBJ1-2, with D uncertain. This CDR3 region has 17 residues. Germline CDR1 reads SNHLY; CDR2 reads FYNNEI. Trimming pared 2 bases from V and 0 bases from J, leaving 16 bases between. CDR3 amino acids: CASSEWQALLSNYGYTF. CDR3 sequence (DNA): TGTGCCAGCAGTGAATGGCAGGCATTACTTTCTAACTATGGCTACACCTTC.